The clone carrying this TCR beta chain has a handful of counts. The length of the CDR3 is 13 residues. Germline V lookup: CDR1 SEHNR, CDR2 FQNEAQ (reference sequence). Trimming left V 7 bases short and J 10 bases short, with 17 bases between. TCRdb used MiXCR to reprocess the 5' RACE reads, holding one entry per CDR3 protein. The data show about 310,000 distinct CDR3 sequences, roughly a fifth seen once. The record originates from a study of T-cell memory formation after mild COVID-19. Study-wide background: Among the donors, TCR clusters were largely specific to each donor.

The source of this sequence is a man younger than 35 who had mild COVID-19 (a few samples of this study predate the infection). Cell type and time point are not known. J is TRBJ2-4 and V is TRBV7-9, with TRBD2 as a possible D gene (5 bases). The sequenced sample consisted of PBMCs or a T cell subset sorted from them (not recorded which). This chain's CDR3 is CASNRQVATIQYF. CDR3 sequence (DNA): TGTGCCAGCAACCGACAAGTAGCGACGATTCAGTACTTC. The whole variable domain, remainder taken from reference TRBV7-9 and TRBJ2-4, is DTGVSQNPRHKITKRGQNVTFRCDPISEHNRLYWYRQTLGQGPEFLTYFQNEAQLEKSRLLSDRFSAERPKGSFSTLEIQRTEQGDSAMYLCASNRQVATIQYFGAGTRLSVL.